What follows describes a single T cell receptor beta chain. Its matching antigen is unknown. This specimen belongs to a study of cytomegalovirus exposure and HLA in healthy donors. Across the study: From HLA-typed donors, an early data release held tens of millions of unique TCRs.

Broader study findings: Analyses of presence/absence relied on an assumption of roughly uniform sequencing depth across donors. Later analysis identified several of the most significant clusters that appeared linked to common viral pathogens.

PCR used 60 Vbeta primers and 13 Jbeta primers. Repertoires were generated with immunoSEQ multiplex PCR, while TCRdb's copy carries only in-frame clones and drops some. Of about 160,000 clones in the sample, approximately 80% were seen once. This CDR3 has 16 amino acids. CDR1 is MNHEY and CDR2 is SMNVEV in the germline V gene (reference sequence). J was trimmed by 0 bases and V by 4 bases; bases with no gene match: 6. The receptor was derived from a male donor in good health and CMV-seronegative. The genes are TRBV27 and TRBJ2-4, with 7 bases fitting TRBD1. The specimen was PBMCs. The CDR3 loop reads CASSWDSELAKNIQYF. CDR3 DNA sequence: TGTGCCAGCAGTTGGGACAGCGAACTAGCCAAAAACATTCAGTACTTC.